These T cell receptor beta chains were read from a single sample in a study of CD8+ T cells in alopecia areata. Method: immunoSEQ multiplex PCR; TCRdb's copy keeps in-frame clones and lacks some. Of around 69,000 clones listed, roughly 60% are singletons. The input for sequencing was CD8+ T cells sorted from blood, taken at week 0. All receptors derive from a human donor with alopecia areata. CDR3s include the opening cysteine and the closing phenylalanine or tryptophan. Each record gives: CDR3 DNA, CDR3 protein, J gene, V gene, clone size, D gene. D genes are given only for firm matches. Where a row states a size, it is once, few, many or the class of an expanded clone; other rows omit it.

TGTGCCAGCAGTTTATCAATTGCGAACACTGAAGCTTTCTTT,CASSLSIANTEAFF,TRBJ1-1,TRBV27,-,-
TGTGCCAGCAGCCCCACCGGGGGAGGCTACGAGCAGTACTTC,CASSPTGGGYEQYF,TRBJ2-7,TRBV14,-,-
TGTGCCAGCGGGGACAATGAGCAGTTCTTC,CASGDNEQFF,TRBJ2-1,TRBV6-5,few,-
TGTGCCAGCAGCCTTACCGCCGGGACTATCCAAGAGACCCAGTACTTC,CASSLTAGTIQETQYF,TRBJ2-5,TRBV9,-,TRBD2
TGTGCCAGCAGCTTAGGTGCAGAAGAGACCCAGTACTTC,CASSLGAEETQYF,TRBJ2-5,TRBV7-9,-,-
TGTGCCAGCAGCTTAGGTCCCACGTTCCCCTACGAGCAGTACTTC,CASSLGPTFPYEQYF,TRBJ2-7,TRBV11-2,-,-
TGTGCCAGCAGCTTGTCGCCCAGGGTCGCGTCCGGGGAGCTGTTTTTT,CASSLSPRVASGELFF,TRBJ2-2,TRBV5-6,-,-
TGTGCCAGCAGTGACACAGATACGCAGTATTTT,CASSDTDTQYF,TRBJ2-3,TRBV2,-,-
TGCAGCGTTGAAGTCGCGGGGGGGCCTACGCAGTATTTT,CSVEVAGGPTQYF,TRBJ2-3,TRBV29-1,-,TRBD2
TGTGCCAGCAGCTTTTCGCGGGGGAGTGAGCAGTTCTTC,CASSFSRGSEQFF,TRBJ2-1,TRBV5-6,-,TRBD2
TGTGCCAGCAGTGACAAGGGCGTTTGGGGAGATACGCAGTATTTT,CASSDKGVWGDTQYF,TRBJ2-3,TRBV6-4,-,-
TGTGCCAGCAGCTCAGGGGTGACAGGGAACTATGGCTACACCTTC,CASSSGVTGNYGYTF,TRBJ1-2,TRBV7-9,-,TRBD1
TGCGCCAGCAGCCAAGGGGTCGGGACAGGGTTCGACGAGCAGTACTTC,CASSQGVGTGFDEQYF,TRBJ2-7,TRBV4-3,-,TRBD1
TGCGCCAGCAGCCCCTTCGCTGGGTACGAGCAGTACTTC,CASSPFAGYEQYF,TRBJ2-7,TRBV5-1,-,-
TGTGCCTGGGACCCGCCCGGGGGGGGCTACACCTTC,CAWDPPGGGYTF,TRBJ1-2,TRBV30,-,-
TGCGCCAGCAGCGGAACCGGGGGGAGTTCAATCTCTAGCACAGATACGCAGTATTTT,CASSGTGGSSISSTDTQYF,TRBJ2-3,TRBV4-1,once,TRBD2
TGTGCCAGTAGTCCCGGAGGGCCAGGGTCAGAGACCCAGTACTTC,CASSPGGPGSETQYF,TRBJ2-5,TRBV19,-,-
TGCAGCGTTGAGACGGCGTCTAGCGGGGTATACAATGAGCAGTTCTTC,CSVETASSGVYNEQFF,TRBJ2-1,TRBV29-1,-,TRBD2
TGCGCCAGCAGCAGGACAACCTCCTACGAGCAGTACTTC,CASSRTTSYEQYF,TRBJ2-7,TRBV5-1,few,-
TGTGCCAGCAGCCCGCGAGACAGGACCTACGAGCAGTACTTC,CASSPRDRTYEQYF,TRBJ2-7,TRBV7-9,-,-
TGTGCCAGCAGTTTCGCGGGAGACTACGAGCAGTACTTC,CASSFAGDYEQYF,TRBJ2-7,TRBV27,few,TRBD2
TGTGCCAGCGCAGGTTTAAGGGGACTCGTCCAAGAGACCCAGTACTTC,CASAGLRGLVQETQYF,TRBJ2-5,TRBV9,-,-
TGCGCCAGCAGCTTAGCGGGAGACAATGAGCAGTTCTTC,CASSLAGDNEQFF,TRBJ2-1,TRBV5-1,-,TRBD2
TGTGCCTGGACGACCGGGACAGGGGGCGGGGAGCAGTACTTC,CAWTTGTGGGEQYF,TRBJ2-7,TRBV30,-,TRBD1
TGTGCCACCGGTCGGGGGACTAATTCACCCCTCCACTTT,CATGRGTNSPLHF,TRBJ1-6,TRBV25-1,many,-
TGTGCCTGGAGTGAAGGACAGGGGGCTGGAAATGAGCAGTTCTTC,CAWSEGQGAGNEQFF,TRBJ2-1,TRBV30,-,TRBD1
TGCAGCGGCCATTTCGCGGGCAGCTACAATGAGCAGTTCTTC,CSGHFAGSYNEQFF,TRBJ2-1,TRBV29-1,-,-
TGTGCCAGCAGTGAAGCGACGGGAGGGCTCAATGAGCAGTTCTTC,CASSEATGGLNEQFF,TRBJ2-1,TRBV2,-,TRBD2
TGTGCCAGCAGATTCAGGGGCGAGGGCACCGGGGAGCTGTTTTTT,CASRFRGEGTGELFF,TRBJ2-2,TRBV27,-,-
TGTGCCAGCAGCGTAGAGGCCTGGGAGACCCAGTACTTC,CASSVEAWETQYF,TRBJ2-5,TRBV9,-,-
TGTGCCAGCAGTGTGGTACCACCAGATGAGCAGTTCTTC,CASSVVPPDEQFF,TRBJ2-1,TRBV6-5,few,-
TGCAGTGCTAATTCACCCCTCCACTTT,CSANSPLHF,TRBJ1-6,TRBV20-1,once,-
TGTGCCACCAGGGTGTCTGGCGCCAACGTCCTGACTTTC,CATRVSGANVLTF,TRBJ2-6,TRBV19,-,-
TGTGCCAGCAGCGGCGCGGACGGGAACACTGAAGCTTTCTTT,CASSGADGNTEAFF,TRBJ1-1,TRBV9,few,-
TGTGCCAGCAGTTTATCGGGGTACGAGCAGTACTTC,CASSLSGYEQYF,TRBJ2-7,TRBV27,-,-
TGTGCCATCAGTTGGCAGGGCAACAATGAGCAGTTCTTC,CAISWQGNNEQFF,TRBJ2-1,TRBV10-3,-,-
TGTGCCAGCGGATCTGGGAGGACAGATACGCAGTATTTT,CASGSGRTDTQYF,TRBJ2-3,TRBV2,few,-
TGCAGCGTTGAAGAAGAGGCAGCGGACAATGAGCAGTTCTTC,CSVEEEAADNEQFF,TRBJ2-1,TRBV29-1,few,-
TGTGCCAGCAGAACAAGGGGGACTAGGAATGAGCAGTTCTTC,CASRTRGTRNEQFF,TRBJ2-1,TRBV28,-,TRBD2
TGTGCCAGCAGTTATAGCGGGGAAGCAGATACGCAGTATTTT,CASSYSGEADTQYF,TRBJ2-3,TRBV6-6,-,TRBD2
TGTGCCAGCATTCTGAACACTGAAGCTTTCTTT,CASILNTEAFF,TRBJ1-1,TRBV27,-,-
TGCGCCAGCAGCCACTCGGGCCGGGACCCGCGCTATGGCTACACCTTC,CASSHSGRDPRYGYTF,TRBJ1-2,TRBV4-3,few,-